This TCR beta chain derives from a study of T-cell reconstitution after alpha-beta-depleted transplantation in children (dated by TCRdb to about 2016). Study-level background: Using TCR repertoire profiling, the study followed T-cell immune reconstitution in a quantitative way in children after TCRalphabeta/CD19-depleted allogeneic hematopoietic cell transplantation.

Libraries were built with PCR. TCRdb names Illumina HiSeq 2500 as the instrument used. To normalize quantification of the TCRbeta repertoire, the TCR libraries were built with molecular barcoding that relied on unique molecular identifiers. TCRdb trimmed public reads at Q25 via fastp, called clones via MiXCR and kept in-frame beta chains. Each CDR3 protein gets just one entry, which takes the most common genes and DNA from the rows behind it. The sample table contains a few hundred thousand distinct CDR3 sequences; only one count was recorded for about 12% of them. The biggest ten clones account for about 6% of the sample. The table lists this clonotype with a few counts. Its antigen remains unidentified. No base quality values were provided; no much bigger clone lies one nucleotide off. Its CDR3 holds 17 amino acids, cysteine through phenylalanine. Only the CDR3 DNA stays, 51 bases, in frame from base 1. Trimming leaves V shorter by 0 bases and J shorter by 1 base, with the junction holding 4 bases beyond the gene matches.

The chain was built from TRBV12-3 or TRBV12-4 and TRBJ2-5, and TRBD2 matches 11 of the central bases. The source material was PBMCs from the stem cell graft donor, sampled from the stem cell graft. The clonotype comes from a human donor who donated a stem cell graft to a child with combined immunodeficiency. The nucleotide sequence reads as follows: TGTGCCAGCAGTTTAGCAAGACTAGCGGGGTTCCAAGAGACCCAGTACTTC. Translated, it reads CASSLARLAGFQETQYF.